This TCR beta chain came from a study of somatic mutations in cytotoxic T cells in rheumatoid arthritis. A note on this clone: Its antigen is not identified.

V lost 1 base and J 8 bases, leaving 5 bases between the germline ends. Germline V gives CDR1 LNHDA, CDR2 SQIVND (reference sequence). The CDR3 is made up of 11 amino acids. Using immunoSEQ multiplex PCR, the repertoire was profiled, and TCRdb retains in-frame clones only, with some absent. The sample contains some 30,000 clones, around 87% of which appear only once. Regarding the study as a whole: A significant difference in CD8+ T-cell clonality was not found between rheumatoid arthritis patients and age-matched healthy controls. About an eighth of the roughly 65 patients had a largest CD8+ clone above 20% of CD8+ cells.

The sequenced material came from CD8+ T cells sorted from blood. The chain employs TRBV19 and TRBJ1-2; no clear D. This TCR came from an adult with rheumatoid arthritis. CDR3 in DNA: TGTGCCAGTAGTATAGGGGGAGGCTACACCTTC. Amino acid sequence: CASSIGGGYTF.